Following are 14 T cell receptor beta chains from one sample sequenced in a study of lymphopenia after photon versus proton radiotherapy. Produced via immunoSEQ multiplex PCR; TCRdb's table is partial and in-frame only. The sample lists tens of thousands of clones; around 87% were seen once. This sample comprised peripheral blood, obtained from a patient treated with proton-based radiotherapy. The receptors were sampled from a man aged 80 or over with esophageal cancer.

This chain links TRBV29-1 with TRBJ2-5, with 9 positions matching TRBD2. Germline loops: CDR1 SQVTM, CDR2 ANQGSEA. Trimming removed 3 bases from V and 4 bases from J; junction bases left unmatched: 6. The CDR3 length is 14 residues. CDR3 in amino acids: CSVEGTSFVETQYF. In nucleotides, the CDR3 is TGCAGCGTTGAGGGGACTAGCTTTGTAGAGACCCAGTACTTC.

The rearrangement uses TRBV9 and TRBJ2-5; 12 nucleotides align to TRBD2. The germline CDR1 and CDR2 sequences are SGDLS and YYNGEE. CDR3 length: 16 amino acids. V shed 0 bases, J shed 1 base, and the junction held 1 base outside the gene matches. The CDR3 DNA reads TGTGCCAGCAGCGTAGGGACTAGCGGGGCCCAAGAGACCCAGTACTTC. Protein product: CASSVGTSGAQETQYF.

V and J are TRBV2 and TRBJ2-1; TRBD2 is a possible D gene (6 bases). The V end was cut by 4 bases, the J end by 12 bases, with 13 bases between. Per germline, CDR1 SNHLY and CDR2 FYNNEI. The CDR3 consists of 12 residues. The CDR3: CASSAGTYSQFF. In nucleotides, the CDR3 is TGTGCCAGCAGTGCAGGGACTTATTCGCAGTTCTTC.

CDR3 region: CASSPGTDYYGYTF. CDR3 nucleotide sequence: TGTGCCAGCAGCCCAGGGACAGACTATTATGGCTACACCTTC. This chain connects TRBV7-1 to TRBJ1-2; TRBD1 agrees at 7 bases. TRBV7-1 is an open reading frame, and its role is uncertain. The CDR3 runs to 14 residues. J gave up 5 bases and V 5 bases, and 8 bases lay outside the gene matches.

The chain joins TRBV7-9 to TRBJ2-7; no clear D. Germline V lookup: CDR1 SEHNR, CDR2 FQNEAQ (reference sequence). The CDR3 is 12 amino acids. Trimming shortened V by 5 bases and J by 4 bases, and 9 bases separated the two germline ends. The CDR3 DNA is TGTGCCAGCAGCCCGATGGGGTACGAGCAGTACTTC. Translation: CASSPMGYEQYF.

The DNA of the CDR3 is TGTGCCAGCAGTGATAAGGTCCGGGACGAGCAGTACTTC. Its protein product is CASSDKVRDEQYF. The rearrangement joins TRBV6-1 to TRBJ2-7; D not resolved. Trimming took off 3 bases at V and 5 bases at J, with 11 bases between the two ends. The CDR3 consists of 13 residues. CDR1 is MNHNS and CDR2 is SASEGT in the germline V gene.

The genes are TRBV5-6 and TRBJ2-5; weak D call: TRBD1 (5 bases). Germline CDR1 is SGHDT and CDR2 is YYEEEE. Trimming took off 7 bases at V and 7 bases at J, with 23 bases between the two ends. CDR3 length equals 15 residues. The DNA of the CDR3 is TGTGCCAGCGGCGCGGACACCTACCTAGGCGGGACCCAGTACTTC. It translates to CASGADTYLGGTQYF.

J is TRBJ2-3 and V is TRBV9, with TRBD2 identical over 9 bases. The germline gives CDR1 SGDLS, CDR2 YYNGEE. V shed 1 base, J shed 1 base, and the junction held 4 bases outside the gene matches. The CDR3 is 16 amino acids. As DNA, the CDR3 is TGTGCCAGCAGCGTATTAGCGGGAGAGGGCACAGATACGCAGTATTTT. It specifies CASSVLAGEGTDTQYF. The full variable domain, in which reference TRBV9 and TRBJ2-3 provide the parts outside the CDR3, is DSGVTQTPKHLITATGQRVTLRCSPRSGDLSVYWYQQSLDQGLQFLIQYYNGEERAKGNILERFSAQQFPDLHSELNLSSLELGDSALYFCASSVLAGEGTDTQYFGPGTRLTVL.

The rearrangement uses TRBV5-1 and TRBJ2-1; either TRBD1 or TRBD2 may supply D (5 bases each). Germline V gives CDR1 SGHRS, CDR2 YFSETQ. This CDR3 has 15 amino acids. Between the trimmed V and J ends, which lost 3 bases and 9 bases, there was a span of 19 bases. The CDR3 loop reads CASSSSGTTWGEQFF. In DNA, the CDR3 is TGCGCCAGCAGCTCATCCGGGACGACCTGGGGTGAGCAGTTCTTC.

The rearrangement joins TRBV12-2 to TRBJ1-3; the table's D gene call, TRBD1, was not cross checked with the DNA. TRBV12-2 is annotated as a pseudogene. The CDR3 is 17 residues long. The CDR3 sequence is CASRLVWTGGCGNTIYF. CDR3 nucleotide sequence: TGTGCAAGTCGCTTGGTATGGACAGGGGGTTGCGGAAACACCATATATTTT.

The genes are TRBV2 and TRBJ1-1, with D possibly being TRBD1 (5 bases). Between the trimmed V and J ends, which lost 5 bases and 6 bases, there was a span of 22 bases. The CDR3 runs to 16 residues. Germline V gene data show CDR1 as SNHLY and CDR2 as FYNNEI. The CDR3 bases are TGTGCCAGCAGTCACAGCATCGGGGGGGGTCTCTCTGAAGCTTTCTTT. Protein sequence: CASSHSIGGGLSEAFF. Combining the CDR3 with reference TRBV2 and TRBJ1-1 gives the whole variable domain EPEVTQTPSHQVTQMGQEVILRCVPISNHLYFYWYRQILGQKVEFLVSFYNNEISEKSEIFDDQFSVERPDGSNFTLKIRSTKLEDSAMYFCASSHSIGGGLSEAFFGQGTRLTVV.

About this clone itself: At one of its ends the junction is not consistent with the germline gene, which may arise from a read error. This sequence joins TRBV6-4 and TRBJ1-3, with D unclear. The CDR3 sequence is 13 residues long. Germline V CDR1 and CDR2: MRHNA, SNTAGT. As DNA, the CDR3 is TGTGCCAGCAGAAAAGATCTTGGAGACACCATATATTTT. As protein: CASRKDLGDTIYF.

The chain has TRBV9 and TRBJ1-1, with a weak D call TRBD1 (5 bases). Germline V lookup: CDR1 SGDLS, CDR2 YYNGEE. The CDR3 length is 13 residues. The V gene lost 5 bases and the J gene lost 4 bases, with 12 bases spanning the gap. In nucleotides, the CDR3 is TGTGCCAGCAGTCGACAGAGGGGCACTGAAGCTTTCTTT. Amino acid sequence: CASSRQRGTEAFF.

This chain links TRBV28 with TRBJ2-7; D is perhaps TRBD1 (6 bases). The CDR3 length is 17 residues. V lost 4 bases and J lost 2, with 21 bases in between. Per the germline V gene, CDR1 is MDHEN and CDR2 is SYDVKM. The chain's CDR3 is CASSSFMGRDKPYEQYF. The CDR3 DNA reads TGTGCCAGCAGTTCTTTTATGGGCAGGGACAAACCCTACGAGCAGTACTTC.